The 5 T cell receptor beta chains given below trace back to one sample, sequenced in a study of blood T cell repertoires in COVID-19 (dated by TCRdb to about 2020). Library creation used the immunoSEQ multiplex PCR assay. TCRdb limited this immuneACCESS table to in-frame rearrangements with V and J called. A share of clones is missing; checked studies link under half to unresolved V genes, and the rest is unexplained. The sample table lists about 230,000 clones, 83% of them with a count of one. The ten biggest clones cover about 1.3% of the sample. Sequencing was carried out using peripheral blood. Receptors originate from a woman aged 30 to 39 with COVID-19, enrolled during active disease.

The V gene is TRBV30, the J gene TRBJ1-4; D call uncertain. This CDR3 has 13 amino acids. Trimming cost V 0 bases and J 3 bases, with 5 bases left between them. Germline CDR1 reads GTSNPN; CDR2 reads SVGIG (reference sequence). The CDR3 loop is CAWSVLANEKLFF. For the CDR3, the DNA is TGTGCCTGGAGTGTCTTAGCTAATGAAAAACTGTTTTTT.

The chain has TRBV27 and TRBJ2-3; 7 nucleotides align to TRBD2. This CDR3 is built from 14 residues. Per germline, CDR1 MNHEY and CDR2 SMNVEV (reference sequence). Trimming at V came to 8 bases and at J to 2 bases, leaving 7 bases not matched to a gene. CDR3 loop: CASGASGATDTQYF. As DNA, the CDR3 is TGTGCCAGCGGGGCTAGCGGAGCCACAGATACGCAGTATTTT.

The rearrangement links TRBV6-5 to TRBJ2-3, with TRBD2 matching 10 bases. The CDR3 has 15 residues. V shed 7 bases and J 5 bases; nucleotides not matched to a gene: 9. Germline CDR1 reads MNHEY; CDR2 reads SVGAGI. CDR3 in amino acids: CASNGLAVGGDTQYF. CDR3 DNA: TGTGCCAGCAACGGACTAGCGGTGGGGGGAGATACGCAGTATTTT.

The chain carries TRBV19 and TRBJ2-3, with TRBD2 matching 8 bases. From germline, CDR1 is LNHDA and CDR2 SQIVND (reference sequence). The CDR3 has 15 amino acids. V shed 9 bases and J 2 bases; nucleotides not matched to a gene: 10. CDR3 DNA sequence: TGTGCCAGCCGGAGCCGGCGGGGGGACACAGATACGCAGTATTTT. Translation: CASRSRRGDTDTQYF.

The chain employs TRBV13 and TRBJ2-3; D is ambiguous. Germline V CDR1 and CDR2: PRHDT, FYEKMQ (reference sequence). V was trimmed by 4 bases and J by 0 bases, leaving 11 bases between them. The CDR3 covers 15 residues. The CDR3 protein is CASSYRVSSTDTQYF. The CDR3, as DNA: TGTGCCAGCAGCTACCGGGTTTCTAGCACAGATACGCAGTATTTT.